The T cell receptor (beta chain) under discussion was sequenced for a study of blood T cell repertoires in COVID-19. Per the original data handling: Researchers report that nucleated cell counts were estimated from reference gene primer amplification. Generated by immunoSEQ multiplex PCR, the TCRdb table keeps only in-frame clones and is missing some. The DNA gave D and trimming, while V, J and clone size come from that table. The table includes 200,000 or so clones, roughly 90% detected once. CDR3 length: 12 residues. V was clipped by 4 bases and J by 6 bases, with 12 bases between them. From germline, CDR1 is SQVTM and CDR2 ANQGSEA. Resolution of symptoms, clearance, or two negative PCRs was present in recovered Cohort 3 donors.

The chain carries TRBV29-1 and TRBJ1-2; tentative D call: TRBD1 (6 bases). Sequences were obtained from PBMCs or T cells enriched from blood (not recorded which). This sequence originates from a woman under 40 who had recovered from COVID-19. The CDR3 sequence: CSVGTGMDGYTF. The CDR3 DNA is TGCAGCGTTGGAACAGGGATGGATGGCTACACCTTC.